One TCR beta chain is described in this entry. Antigen: not known. The data belong to a study of cytomegalovirus exposure and HLA in healthy donors. Study-wide results and limits: Across donors, presence/absence analyses took sequencing depth to be roughly uniform. Within an earlier analysis, most TCR beta V segments proved productive either about 90% or about 30% of the time. Sequencing probably produced one cluster of sequence variants that were highly shared.

CDR3 length: 12 amino acids. V was cut by 0 bases and J by 7 bases, with 6 bases left in between. The germline V gene encodes CDR1 PRHDT and CDR2 FYEKMQ (reference sequence). PCR involved 60 Vbeta and 13 Jbeta primers. Methods used by the authors: A later analysis counted around 80 million unique TCR beta chains, about 11 million shared. The protocol was immunoSEQ multiplex PCR, while the TCRdb copy is restricted to in-frame clones and leaves out a portion. V and J calls and clone size follow that table, whereas D and trimming were derived from the DNA. The profile shows roughly 160,000 clones, around 74% of them singletons.

This receptor was taken from a female donor in good health and CMV-seronegative. The chain couples TRBV13 to TRBJ1-1; D remains ambiguous. Sequences were obtained from PBMCs. The CDR3 reads CASSLGALEAFF. CDR3 bases: TGTGCCAGCAGCTTAGGCGCACTTGAAGCTTTCTTT.